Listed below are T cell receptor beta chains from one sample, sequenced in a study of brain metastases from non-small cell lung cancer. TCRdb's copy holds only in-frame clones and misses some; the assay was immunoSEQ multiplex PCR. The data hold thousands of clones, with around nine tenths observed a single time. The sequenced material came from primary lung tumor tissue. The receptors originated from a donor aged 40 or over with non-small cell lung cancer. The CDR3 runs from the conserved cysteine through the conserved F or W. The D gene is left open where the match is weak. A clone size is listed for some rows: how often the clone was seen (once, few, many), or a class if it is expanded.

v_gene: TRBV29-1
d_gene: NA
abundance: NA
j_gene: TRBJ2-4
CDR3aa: CSVEELDFAKNIQYF
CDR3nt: TGCAGCGTTGAAGAGCTAGATTTCGCCAAAAACATTCAGTACTTC

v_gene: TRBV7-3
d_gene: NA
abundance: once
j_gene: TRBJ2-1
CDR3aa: CASSIGGEQFF
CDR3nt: TGTGCCAGCAGCATCGGGGGAGAGCAGTTCTTC

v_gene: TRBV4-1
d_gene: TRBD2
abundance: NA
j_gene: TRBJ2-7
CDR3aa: CASSRGSGLAVYEQYF
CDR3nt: TGCGCCAGCAGCCGAGGGTCAGGACTAGCGGTCTACGAGCAGTACTTC

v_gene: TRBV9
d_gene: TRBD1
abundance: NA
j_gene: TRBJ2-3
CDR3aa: CASSEQGAWSTDTQYF
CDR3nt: TGTGCCAGCAGCGAACAGGGGGCATGGAGCACAGATACGCAGTATTTT

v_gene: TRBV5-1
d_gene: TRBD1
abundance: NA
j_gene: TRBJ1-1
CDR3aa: CASSLVQGGTEAFF
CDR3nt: TGCGCCAGCAGCTTGGTGCAGGGGGGTACTGAAGCTTTCTTT

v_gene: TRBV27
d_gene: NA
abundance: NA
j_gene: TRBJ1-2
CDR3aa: CASSRTANYGYTF
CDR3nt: TGTGCCAGCAGCCGGACAGCTAACTATGGCTACACCTTC

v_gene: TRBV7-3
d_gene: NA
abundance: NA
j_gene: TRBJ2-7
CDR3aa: CASSLAGGGEQYF
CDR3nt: TGTGCCAGCAGCCTCGCCGGGGGCGGGGAGCAGTACTTC

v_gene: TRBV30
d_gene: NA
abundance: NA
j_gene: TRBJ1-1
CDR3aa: CAWSVGGANTEAFF
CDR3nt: TGTGCCTGGAGTGTAGGAGGGGCGAACACTGAAGCTTTCTTT

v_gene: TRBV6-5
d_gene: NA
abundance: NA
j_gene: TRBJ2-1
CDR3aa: CASSYARNNEQFF
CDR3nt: TGTGCCAGCAGTTACGCCAGGAACAATGAGCAGTTCTTC

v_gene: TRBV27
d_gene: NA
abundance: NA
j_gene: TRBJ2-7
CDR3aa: CASSFRGDRTSRSYEQYF
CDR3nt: TGTGCCAGCAGTTTCAGGGGAGATCGGACCTCCCGCTCCTACGAGCAGTACTTC

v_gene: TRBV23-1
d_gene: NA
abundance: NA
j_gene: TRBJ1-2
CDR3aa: CTSSRVSAGTPTFYGYTF
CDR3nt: TGCACCAGCAGTCGAGTGTCAGCCGGGACACCCACTTTTTATGGCTACACCTTC

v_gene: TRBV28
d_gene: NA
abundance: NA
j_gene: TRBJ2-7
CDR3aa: CASSFTGVNLGEQYF
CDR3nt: TGTGCCAGCAGTTTCACCGGGGTAAATCTGGGGGAGCAGTACTTC

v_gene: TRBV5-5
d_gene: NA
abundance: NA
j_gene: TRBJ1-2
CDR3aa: CASSLISTPRGTF
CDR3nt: TGTGCCAGCAGCTTGATATCGACTCCCCGCGGGACCTTC

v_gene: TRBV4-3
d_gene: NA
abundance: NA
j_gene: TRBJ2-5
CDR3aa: CASSQDLAGSYQETQYF
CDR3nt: TGCGCCAGCAGCCAAGATTTGGCGGGGTCGTACCAAGAGACCCAGTACTTC

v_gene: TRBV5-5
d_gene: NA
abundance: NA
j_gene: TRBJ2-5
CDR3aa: CASSLESFLDQETQYF
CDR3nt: TGTGCCAGCAGCTTGGAGAGTTTCCTGGATCAAGAGACCCAGTACTTC

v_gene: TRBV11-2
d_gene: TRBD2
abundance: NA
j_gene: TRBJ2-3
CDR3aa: CASSDRTSSSTDTQYF
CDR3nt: TGTGCCAGCAGCGACCGGACTAGCAGTAGCACAGATACGCAGTATTTT

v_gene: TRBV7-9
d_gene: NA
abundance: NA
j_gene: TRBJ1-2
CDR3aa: CASSPAGGDGYTF
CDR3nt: TGTGCCAGCAGCCCCGCCGGGGGGGATGGCTACACCTTC

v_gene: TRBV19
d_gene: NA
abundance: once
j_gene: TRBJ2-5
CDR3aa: CASSIAGRETQYF
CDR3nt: TGTGCCAGTAGTATCGCAGGGCGGGAGACCCAGTACTTC

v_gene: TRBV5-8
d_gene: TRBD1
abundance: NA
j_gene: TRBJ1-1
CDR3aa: CASSSRGREAFF
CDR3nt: TGTGCCAGCAGTAGTAGGGGGCGGGAGGCTTTCTTT

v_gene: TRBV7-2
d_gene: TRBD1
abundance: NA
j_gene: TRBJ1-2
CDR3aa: CASSLRGQGYGYTF
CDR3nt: TGTGCCAGCAGCTTACGGGGACAGGGCTATGGCTACACCTTC

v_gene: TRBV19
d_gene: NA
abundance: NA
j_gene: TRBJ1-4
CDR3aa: CASSGALIAEKLFF
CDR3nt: TGTGCCAGTTCCGGGGCCCTCATTGCTGAAAAACTGTTTTTT

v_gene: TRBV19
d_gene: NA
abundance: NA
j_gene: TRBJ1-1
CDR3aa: CASSIQGITEAFF
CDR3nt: TGTGCCAGTAGCATACAGGGAATCACTGAAGCTTTCTTT

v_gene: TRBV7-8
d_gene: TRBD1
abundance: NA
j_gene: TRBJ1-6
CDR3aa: CAIGQGLDSPLHF
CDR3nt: TGTGCCATTGGACAGGGGTTGGATTCACCCCTCCACTTT

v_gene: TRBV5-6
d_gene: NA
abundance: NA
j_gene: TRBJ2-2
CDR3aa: CASSLGQNTGELFF
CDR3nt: TGTGCCAGCAGCTTGGGTCAAAACACCGGGGAGCTGTTTTTT

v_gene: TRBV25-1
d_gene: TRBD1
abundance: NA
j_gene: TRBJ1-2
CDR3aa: CASRGQPYGYTF
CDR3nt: TGTGCCAGCAGGGGACAGCCCTATGGCTACACCTTC

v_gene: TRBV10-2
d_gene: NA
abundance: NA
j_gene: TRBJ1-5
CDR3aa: CASSTGNFGQPQHF
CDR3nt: TGCGCCAGCAGTACAGGGAACTTCGGGCAGCCCCAGCATTTT

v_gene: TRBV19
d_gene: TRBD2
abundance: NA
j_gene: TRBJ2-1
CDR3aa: CASSAATSGGANEQFF
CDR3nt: TGTGCCAGTAGTGCTGCGACTAGCGGGGGGGCCAATGAGCAGTTCTTC

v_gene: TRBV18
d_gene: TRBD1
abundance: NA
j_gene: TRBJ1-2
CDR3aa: CASSPLPPGQGTTLYGYTF
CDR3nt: TGTGCCAGCTCACCTCTTCCCCCGGGACAGGGTACTACTCTCTATGGCTACACCTTC

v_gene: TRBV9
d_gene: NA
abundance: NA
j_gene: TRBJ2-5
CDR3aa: CASSAQPGLRGGETQYF
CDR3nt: TGTGCCAGCAGCGCCCAACCGGGACTCAGGGGAGGGGAGACCCAGTACTTC

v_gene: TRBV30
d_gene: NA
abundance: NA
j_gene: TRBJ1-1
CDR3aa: CAWRGSVNTEAFF
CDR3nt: TGTGCCTGGAGGGGGTCGGTGAACACTGAAGCTTTCTTT

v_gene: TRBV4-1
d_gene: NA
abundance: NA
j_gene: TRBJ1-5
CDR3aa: CASSQDLGGKGQPQHF
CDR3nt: TGCGCCAGCAGCCAAGATCTAGGCGGTAAGGGTCAGCCCCAGCATTTT

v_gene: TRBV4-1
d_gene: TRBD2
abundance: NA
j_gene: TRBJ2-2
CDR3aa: CASSPGTSVAGELFF
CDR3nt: TGCGCCAGCAGCCCGGGGACTAGCGTTGCCGGGGAACTGTTTTTT

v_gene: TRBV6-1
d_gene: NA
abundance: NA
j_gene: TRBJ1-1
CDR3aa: CASSDPRFAEAFF
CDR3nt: TGTGCCAGCAGTGACCCTCGGTTCGCTGAAGCTTTCTTT

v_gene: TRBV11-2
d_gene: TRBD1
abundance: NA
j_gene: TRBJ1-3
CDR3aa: CASSLRTGTGEGGNTIYF
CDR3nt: TGTGCCAGCAGCCTACGCACCGGGACAGGGGAGGGTGGAAACACCATATATTTT

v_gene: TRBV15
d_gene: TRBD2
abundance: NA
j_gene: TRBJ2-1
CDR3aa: CATSRKGGLYNEQFF
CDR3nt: TGTGCCACCAGCAGAAAGGGAGGGCTCTACAATGAGCAGTTCTTC

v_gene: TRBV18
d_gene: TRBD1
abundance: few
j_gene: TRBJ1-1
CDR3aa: CASSPGGTGGSTEAFF
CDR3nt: TGTGCCAGCTCACCAGGGGGGACAGGGGGTAGCACTGAAGCTTTCTTT

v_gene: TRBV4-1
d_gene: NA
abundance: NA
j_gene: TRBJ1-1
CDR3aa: CASSRGPNTEAFF
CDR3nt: TGCGCCAGCAGCCGGGGGCCTAACACTGAAGCTTTCTTT

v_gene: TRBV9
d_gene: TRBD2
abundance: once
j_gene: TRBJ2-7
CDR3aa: CASSTSGTKPYEQYF
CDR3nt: TGTGCCAGCAGCACATCCGGGACTAAACCCTACGAGCAGTACTTC

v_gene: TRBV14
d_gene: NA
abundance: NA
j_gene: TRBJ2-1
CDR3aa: CASSQYNEQFF
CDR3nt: TGTGCCAGCAGCCAATACAATGAGCAGTTCTTC

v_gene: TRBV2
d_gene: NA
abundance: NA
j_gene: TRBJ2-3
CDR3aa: CASSVERDTQYF
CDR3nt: TGTGCCAGCAGCGTGGAGCGGGATACGCAGTATTTT

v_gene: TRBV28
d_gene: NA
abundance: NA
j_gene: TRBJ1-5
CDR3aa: CASSPDRYSNQPQHF
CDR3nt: TGTGCCAGCAGTCCGGACCGCTATAGCAATCAGCCCCAGCATTTT

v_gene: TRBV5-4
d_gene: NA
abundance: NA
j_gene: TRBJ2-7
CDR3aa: CASSTQGPVGEQYF
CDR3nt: TGTGCCAGCAGCACACAGGGACCGGTCGGCGAGCAGTACTTC

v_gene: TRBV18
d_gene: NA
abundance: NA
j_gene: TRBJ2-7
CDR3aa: CASSPLPRGASDEQYF
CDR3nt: TGTGCCAGCTCACCGTTACCACGGGGGGCTAGTGACGAGCAGTACTTC

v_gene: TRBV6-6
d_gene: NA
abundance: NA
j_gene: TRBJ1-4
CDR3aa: CASRPGGEGLFF
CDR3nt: TGTGCCAGCAGACCTGGGGGGGAGGGCCTGTTTTTT

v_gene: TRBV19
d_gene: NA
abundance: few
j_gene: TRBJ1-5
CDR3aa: CASSIDGAGPQHF
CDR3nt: TGTGCCAGTAGTATAGACGGGGCTGGGCCCCAGCATTTT

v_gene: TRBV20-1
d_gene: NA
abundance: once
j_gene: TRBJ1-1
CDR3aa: CSATDNTEAFF
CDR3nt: TGCAGTGCTACAGATAACACTGAAGCTTTTTTT

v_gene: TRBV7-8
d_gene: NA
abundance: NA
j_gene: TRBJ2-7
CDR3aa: CASSLVAPSYEQYF
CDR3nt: TGTGCCAGCAGCTTAGTAGCGCCCTCCTACGAGCAGTACTTC

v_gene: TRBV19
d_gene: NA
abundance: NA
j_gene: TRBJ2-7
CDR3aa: CASSIGQQPSYEQYF
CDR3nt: TGTGCCAGTAGTATCGGGCAGCAACCCAGCTACGAGCAGTACTTC

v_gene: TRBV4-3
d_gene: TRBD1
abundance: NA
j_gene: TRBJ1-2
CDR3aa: CASSQYRGRNYGYTF
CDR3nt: TGCGCCAGCAGCCAATACAGGGGGCGCAACTATGGCTACACCTTC

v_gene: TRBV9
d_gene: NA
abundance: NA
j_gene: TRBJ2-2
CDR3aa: CASSIGAGELFF
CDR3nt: TGTGCCAGCAGTATAGGCGCCGGGGAGCTGTTTTTT

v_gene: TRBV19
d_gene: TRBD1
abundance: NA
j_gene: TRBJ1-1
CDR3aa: CASSQGGTREAFF
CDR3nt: TGTGCCAGTTCCCAGGGGGGGACCCGTGAAGCTTTCTTT

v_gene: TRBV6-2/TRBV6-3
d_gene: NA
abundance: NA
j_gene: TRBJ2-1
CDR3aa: CASSYHGEGANEQFF
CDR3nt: TGTGCCAGCAGTTACCACGGGGAAGGGGCCAATGAGCAGTTCTTC

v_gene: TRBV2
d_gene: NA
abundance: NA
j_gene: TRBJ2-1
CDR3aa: CASTFLYNEQFF
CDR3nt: TGTGCCAGCACGTTCCTCTACAATGAGCAGTTCTTC

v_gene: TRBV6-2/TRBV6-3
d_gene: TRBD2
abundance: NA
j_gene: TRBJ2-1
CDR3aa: CASSYSGTSGGSYNEQFF
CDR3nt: TGTGCCAGCAGTTACAGCGGGACTAGCGGGGGCTCCTACAATGAGCAGTTCTTC

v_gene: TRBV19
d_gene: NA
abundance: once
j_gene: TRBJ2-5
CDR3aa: CASNSGPGWETQYF
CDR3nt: TGTGCCAGTAATAGTGGCCCTGGATGGGAGACCCAGTACTTC

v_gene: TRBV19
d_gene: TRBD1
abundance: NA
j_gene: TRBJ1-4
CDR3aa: CASSIGSGQATNEKLFF
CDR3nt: TGTGCCAGTAGTATAGGGTCCGGACAGGCAACTAATGAAAAACTGTTTTTT

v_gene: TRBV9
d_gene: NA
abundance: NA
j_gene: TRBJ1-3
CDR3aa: CASSLGSGNTIYF
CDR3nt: TGTGCCAGCAGCCTGGGGTCCGGAAACACCATATATTTT

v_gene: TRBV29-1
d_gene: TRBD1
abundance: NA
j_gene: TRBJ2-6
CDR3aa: CSVGQGAGANVLTF
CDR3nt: TGCAGCGTAGGACAGGGGGCCGGGGCCAACGTCCTGACTTTC